Each of the 31 T cell receptor beta chains below was sequenced from the same sample in a study of blood T cell repertoires in COVID-19. Produced via immunoSEQ multiplex PCR; TCRdb's table is partial and in-frame only. The repertoire holds nearly 300,000 clones, with about four fifths as singletons. The sample comprised peripheral blood. The receptors stem from a human donor with COVID-19, enrolled during active disease. The donor label of this sample is uncertain.

The CDR3 DNA sequence: TGTGCCAGCAGCCCCCGCGGGGGGAGCACAGATACGCAGTATTTT. Translated: CASSPRGGSTDTQYF. The chain has TRBV7-2 and TRBJ2-3; 8 nucleotides agree with TRBD2. The V gene end was trimmed by 5 bases and the J gene end by 0 bases; junction bases not matched to a gene: 4. The CDR3 is 15 residues long. Germline V gene lookup returns CDR1 SGHTA and CDR2 FQGNSA.

The chain joins TRBV30 to TRBJ2-2; 8 bases are shared with TRBD2. Trimming removed 2 bases from V and 4 bases from J; junction bases left unmatched: 3. The CDR3 loop spans 14 amino acids. Germline CDR1 is GTSNPN and CDR2 is SVGIG (reference sequence). CDR3 bases: TGTGCCTGGAGTAAAGCGGGGGCCACCGGGGAGCTGTTTTTT. This gives the protein CAWSKAGATGELFF.

V and J are TRBV9 and TRBJ1-1, with TRBD1 matching 9 bases. The germline V gene has CDR1 SGDLS and CDR2 YYNGEE. V was clipped by 0 bases and J by 2 bases; unmatched bases: 8. CDR3 length: 17 amino acids. CDR3 in DNA: TGTGCCAGCAGCGTAGGGGCCCGACAGGGGGTAAACACTGAAGCTTTCTTT. It encodes CASSVGARQGVNTEAFF.

The chain recombines TRBV30 with TRBJ2-7, with TRBD1 matching over 8 bases. Germline values: CDR1 GTSNPN, CDR2 SVGIG (reference sequence). J gave up 0 bases and V 3 bases, and 7 bases lay outside the gene matches. The CDR3 has 15 residues. CDR3 DNA: TGTGCCTGGAGGGACCGGGACAGGTTCTCCTACGAGCAGTACTTC. Translation gives CAWRDRDRFSYEQYF.

CDR3 in DNA: TGCAGCGTGGACAGCTTGGAAGATACGCAGTATTTT. Encoded protein: CSVDSLEDTQYF. This chain joins TRBV29-1 and TRBJ2-3, with a possible D match to TRBD1 (6 bases). Trimming shortened V by 6 bases and J by 5 bases, and 12 bases separated the two germline ends. The germline CDR1 and CDR2 sequences are SQVTM and ANQGSEA. The CDR3 length is 12 residues.

The rearrangement uses TRBV9 and TRBJ2-5; no definite D call. Per germline, CDR1 SGDLS and CDR2 YYNGEE. The CDR3 runs 13 residues. The V end lost 1 base, the J end lost 5 bases, and 9 bases lay between the germline ends. The CDR3 loop reads CASSVIPRETQYF. CDR3 DNA: TGTGCCAGCAGCGTAATCCCGAGGGAGACCCAGTACTTC.

This clone was observed a few times. The chain links TRBV6-2 or TRBV6-3 to TRBJ1-4; 7 nucleotides align to TRBD1. Germline V gene sequence: CDR1 MNHEY, CDR2 SVGEGT. The CDR3 runs 17 residues. Unmatched junction bases numbered 8, after V lost 4 bases and J lost 0 bases. CDR3 residues: CASSSHRGRTTNEKLFF. CDR3 bases: TGTGCCAGCAGTTCCCACAGGGGAAGAACAACTAATGAAAAACTGTTTTTT.

This clone showed up just once. Other DNA sequences in this specimen translate into the identical CDR3. The rearrangement uses TRBV4-3 and TRBJ2-1; TRBD2 matches at 11 bases. The CDR3 consists of 15 residues. Germline V CDR1 and CDR2: LGHNA, YSLEER. V lost 1 base, J lost 4 bases, and 0 bases stayed unmatched. In nucleotides, the CDR3 is TGCGCCAGCAGCCAAGGGACTAGCGGGTACAATGAGCAGTTCTTC. Amino acids: CASSQGTSGYNEQFF.

This chain connects TRBV12-3 or TRBV12-4 to TRBJ1-1; D call uncertain. This CDR3 region has 12 residues. V gave up 11 bases and J gave up 0 bases, with 10 bases separating them. The CDR3 spells CAEGVMNTEAFF. The CDR3 region has the DNA TGTGCCGAAGGAGTCATGAACACTGAAGCTTTCTTT.

The chain carries TRBV18 and TRBJ2-3; TRBD2 matches at 10 bases. This CDR3 has 15 residues. Germline CDR1 is KGHSH and CDR2 is LQKENI. V gave up 6 bases and J gave up 1 base; unmatched junction bases: 4. In DNA, the CDR3 is TGTGCCAGCTCGCTTCTAGCGGGAGGCACAGATACGCAGTATTTT. It yields the protein CASSLLAGGTDTQYF. The full variable domain, rest sourced from reference TRBV18 and TRBJ2-3, is NAGVMQNPRHLVRRRGQEARLRCSPMKGHSHVYWYRQLPEEGLKFMVYLQKENIIDESGMPKERFSAEFPKEGPSILRIQQVVRGDSAAYFCASSLLAGGTDTQYFGPGTRLTVL.

The rearrangement links TRBV24-1 to TRBJ2-1, with TRBD2 matching over 8 bases. From germline, CDR1 is KGHDR and CDR2 SFDVKD. J lost 4 bases, V lost 4 bases, and 8 bases had no gene match. The CDR3 has 16 residues. The CDR3 sequence: CATSDRRIAGYNEQFF. The CDR3 bases are TGTGCCACCAGTGACCGTCGAATAGCGGGGTACAATGAGCAGTTCTTC.

This rearrangement joins TRBV19 to TRBJ1-1, with 9 bases identical to TRBD1. Germline V gene sequence: CDR1 LNHDA, CDR2 SQIVND (reference sequence). V lost 5 bases, J lost 3 bases, and 1 base stayed unmatched. This CDR3 contains 13 residues. The chain's CDR3 is CASSRDRDTEAFF. DNA of the CDR3: TGTGCCAGTAGTCGGGACAGGGACACTGAAGCTTTCTTT.

The chain uses TRBV5-6 and TRBJ2-5; D uncertain. Germline V lookup: CDR1 SGHDT, CDR2 YYEEEE. V gave up 4 bases and J gave up 0 bases, with 13 bases separating them. The CDR3 has 15 amino acids. CDR3 in amino acids: CASSASRVYQETQYF. The DNA of the CDR3 is TGTGCCAGCAGCGCGAGCCGGGTGTACCAAGAGACCCAGTACTTC.

The chain couples TRBV20-1 to TRBJ1-2, with D perhaps matching TRBD1 (5 bases). Looked up from germline, CDR1 is DFQATT and CDR2 is SNEGSKA (reference sequence). The CDR3 loop spans 11 amino acids. Trimming removed 5 bases from V and 3 bases from J, with 7 bases in between. CDR3 DNA sequence: TGCAGTGCTCCCAGGGACTATGGCTACACCTTC. It yields the protein CSAPRDYGYTF.

The rearrangement joins TRBV9 to TRBJ1-6, with D possibly TRBD1 on 6 matching bases. Trimming pared 4 bases from V and 0 bases from J, leaving 17 bases between. Looked up from germline, CDR1 is SGDLS and CDR2 is YYNGEE. This CDR3 has 18 amino acids. The CDR3 DNA is TGTGCCAGCAGCCAGCCGTTCGGACAGAGCTCCTATAATTCACCCCTCCACTTT. Residues: CASSQPFGQSSYNSPLHF.

This chain links TRBV5-1 with TRBJ2-3; the D is unclear. The germline V and J ends were trimmed by 0 bases and 1 base, with 9 bases remaining between them. Germline CDR1 and CDR2: SGHRS and YFSETQ. This CDR3 has 15 residues. The CDR3 loop is CASSLAVSGTDTQYF. CDR3 nucleotides: TGCGCCAGCAGCTTGGCTGTAAGCGGCACAGATACGCAGTATTTT.

The V gene is TRBV21-1, the J gene TRBJ2-7; the D call in the table, TRBD1, was not verified against the DNA. TRBV21-1 is a documented pseudogene. The CDR3 sequence is 15 residues long. The CDR3 coding sequence is TGTGCCAGCAGCAAAGCCCAGACAGGCCCCTACGAGCAGTACTTC. As protein: CASSKAQTGPYEQYF.

The V gene is TRBV6-1, the J gene TRBJ2-2, with D unclear. V lost 3 bases and J lost 8, with 13 bases in between. Germline loops: CDR1 MNHNS, CDR2 SASEGT. The CDR3 is 14 amino acids. The CDR3: CASSDRPQSGELFF. The CDR3 bases are TGTGCCAGCAGTGACAGACCACAGTCGGGGGAGCTGTTTTTT.

The chain uses TRBV5-1 and TRBJ2-4; D is perhaps TRBD2 (7 bases). V shed 1 base and J shed 8 bases, with 13 bases lying between them. The germline gives CDR1 SGHRS, CDR2 YFSETQ. The CDR3 is 14 residues long. The CDR3 DNA reads TGCGCCAGCAGCTTGTCGCGGGGGCGGGACATTCAGTACTTC. Its translation is CASSLSRGRDIQYF. Supplemented by reference TRBV5-1 and TRBJ2-4, the full variable domain reads KAGVTQTPRYLIKTRGQQVTLSCSPISGHRSVSWYQQTPGQGLQFLFEYFSETQRNKGNFPGRFSGRQFSNSRSEMNVSTLELGDSALYLCASSLSRGRDIQYFGAGTRLSVL.

In DNA form, the CDR3 reads TGCGCCAGCAGCTTCCCGTCCCAGGGGAGCGAGCAGTACTTC. It encodes CASSFPSQGSEQYF. The chain combines TRBV5-1 with TRBJ2-7; maybe TRBD1 (6 bases). Germline V lookup: CDR1 SGHRS, CDR2 YFSETQ. Trimming shortened V by 2 bases and J by 6 bases, and 15 bases separated the two germline ends. The CDR3 extends over 14 amino acids.

V gene TRBV7-2 combines with J gene TRBJ2-3, with D possibly TRBD1 on 5 matching bases. Trimming took off 1 base at V and 11 bases at J, with 13 bases between the two ends. This CDR3 contains 13 residues. Looked up from germline, CDR1 is SGHTA and CDR2 is FQGNSA. CDR3 sequence reads: CASSLDGASRQYF. As DNA, the CDR3 is TGTGCCAGCAGCTTAGATGGGGCAAGCAGGCAGTATTTT.

CDR3 DNA: TGCAGCGTTTACGGACTAGCGGGACATCTGGATACGCAGTATTTT. Protein: CSVYGLAGHLDTQYF. The chain recombines TRBV29-1 with TRBJ2-3; 12 bases are shared with TRBD2. There are 15 residues in the CDR3. The junction had 9 bases not matched to a gene; V was cut back by 5 bases and J by 6 bases. The germline V gene has CDR1 SQVTM and CDR2 ANQGSEA.

This rearrangement joins TRBV29-1 to TRBJ2-1, with D perhaps matching TRBD2 (7 bases). The CDR3 covers 18 residues. V dropped 0 bases and J dropped 5 bases, with 23 bases sitting between them. Germline CDR1 SQVTM, CDR2 ANQGSEA. This chain's CDR3 is CSVEDLINGRGENNEQFF. CDR3 DNA: TGCAGCGTTGAAGACTTGATAAATGGGAGGGGGGAAAACAATGAGCAGTTCTTC.

This clone appeared a few times. The V call is TRBV7-3, the J call TRBJ2-1, with 8 bases aligning to TRBD1. The junction had 18 bases not matched to a gene; V was cut back by 1 base and J by 7 bases. The CDR3 spans 19 residues. Germline CDR1 is SGHTA and CDR2 is FQGTGA. This CDR3 is CASSLNPAGGGLFVNEQFF. DNA for the CDR3: TGTGCCAGCAGCTTAAATCCGGCAGGGGGCGGTTTATTTGTAAATGAGCAGTTCTTC.

The chain is built from TRBV6-5 and TRBJ2-7; maybe TRBD1 (6 bases). Germline CDR1 MNHEY, CDR2 SVGAGI. CDR3 length: 12 amino acids. V was shortened by 8 bases and J by 5 bases, with 13 bases between the two germline ends. The CDR3 region is CASGRTAHEQYF. The CDR3 nucleotides read TGTGCCAGCGGTCGGACAGCACACGAGCAGTACTTC.

This chain links TRBV5-1 with TRBJ1-3, with TRBD1 matching over 7 bases. CDR3 length: 16 residues. Trimming at V came to 4 bases and at J to 9 bases, leaving 16 bases not matched to a gene. The germline CDR1 and CDR2 sequences are SGHRS and YFSETQ. CDR3 nucleotide sequence: TGCGCCAGCAGCCCGACCGGACAGGCCGCTGAAGGCACCATATATTTT. Translating gives CASSPTGQAAEGTIYF.

The CDR3 sequence: CASSRRDGYNEQFF. Written as DNA, the CDR3 is TGTGCCAGCAGCCGGAGGGACGGCTACAATGAGCAGTTCTTC. The chain combines TRBV11-3 with TRBJ2-1; TRBD2 is a possible D gene (6 bases). CDR1 is SGHNT and CDR2 is YENEEA in the germline V gene. The CDR3 extends over 14 amino acids. Trimming removed 5 bases from V and 3 bases from J, with 11 bases in between.

The rearrangement links TRBV2 to TRBJ2-5; tentatively, D is TRBD1 (6 bases). Germline V CDR1 and CDR2: SNHLY, FYNNEI. Trimming removed 4 bases from V and 3 bases from J, with 15 bases in between. The CDR3 is made up of 15 amino acids. The DNA for the CDR3 is TGTGCCAGCAGTGTGATGGGAACAGGGAAAGAGACCCAGTACTTC. It codes for CASSVMGTGKETQYF.

The V gene is TRBV9, the J gene TRBJ2-7; 8 nucleotides align to TRBD1. The J segment lost 2 bases and the V segment lost 3 bases, leaving 4 bases of the junction unmatched. Germline assignment: CDR1 SGDLS and CDR2 YYNGEE. The CDR3 contains 14 residues. CDR3 sequence: CASSETGAPYEQYF. The CDR3, as DNA: TGTGCCAGCAGCGAGACAGGGGCCCCCTACGAGCAGTACTTC.

This chain connects TRBV19 to TRBJ1-4; 7 bases are a match to TRBD1. This CDR3 is 15 amino acids long. Looked up from germline, CDR1 is LNHDA and CDR2 is SQIVND (reference sequence). With V trimmed by 4 bases and J by 6 bases, 8 bases remained unmatched. The CDR3 coding sequence is TGTGCCAGTAGTACCTCCGCCAGGGGGGATGAAAAACTGTTTTTT. This sequence encodes CASSTSARGDEKLFF. The full variable domain, its missing parts supplied by reference TRBV19 and TRBJ1-4, is DGGITQSPKYLFRKEGQNVTLSCEQNLNHDAMYWYRQDPGQGLRLIYYSQIVNDFQKGDIAEGYSVSREKKESFPLTVTSAQKNPTAFYLCASSTSARGDEKLFFGSGTQLSVL.

V gene TRBV19 combines with J gene TRBJ1-1, with D tentatively TRBD1 (5 bases). V was trimmed by 4 bases and J by 5 bases, leaving 20 bases between them. This CDR3 is built from 16 residues. From germline, CDR1 is LNHDA and CDR2 SQIVND (reference sequence). CDR3 region: CASSNTLGGEGTEAFF. In DNA form, the CDR3 reads TGTGCCAGTAGTAACACCCTCGGGGGGGAGGGAACTGAAGCTTTCTTT. Full variable domain (missing parts from reference TRBV19 and TRBJ1-1): DGGITQSPKYLFRKEGQNVTLSCEQNLNHDAMYWYRQDPGQGLRLIYYSQIVNDFQKGDIAEGYSVSREKKESFPLTVTSAQKNPTAFYLCASSNTLGGEGTEAFFGQGTRLTVV.